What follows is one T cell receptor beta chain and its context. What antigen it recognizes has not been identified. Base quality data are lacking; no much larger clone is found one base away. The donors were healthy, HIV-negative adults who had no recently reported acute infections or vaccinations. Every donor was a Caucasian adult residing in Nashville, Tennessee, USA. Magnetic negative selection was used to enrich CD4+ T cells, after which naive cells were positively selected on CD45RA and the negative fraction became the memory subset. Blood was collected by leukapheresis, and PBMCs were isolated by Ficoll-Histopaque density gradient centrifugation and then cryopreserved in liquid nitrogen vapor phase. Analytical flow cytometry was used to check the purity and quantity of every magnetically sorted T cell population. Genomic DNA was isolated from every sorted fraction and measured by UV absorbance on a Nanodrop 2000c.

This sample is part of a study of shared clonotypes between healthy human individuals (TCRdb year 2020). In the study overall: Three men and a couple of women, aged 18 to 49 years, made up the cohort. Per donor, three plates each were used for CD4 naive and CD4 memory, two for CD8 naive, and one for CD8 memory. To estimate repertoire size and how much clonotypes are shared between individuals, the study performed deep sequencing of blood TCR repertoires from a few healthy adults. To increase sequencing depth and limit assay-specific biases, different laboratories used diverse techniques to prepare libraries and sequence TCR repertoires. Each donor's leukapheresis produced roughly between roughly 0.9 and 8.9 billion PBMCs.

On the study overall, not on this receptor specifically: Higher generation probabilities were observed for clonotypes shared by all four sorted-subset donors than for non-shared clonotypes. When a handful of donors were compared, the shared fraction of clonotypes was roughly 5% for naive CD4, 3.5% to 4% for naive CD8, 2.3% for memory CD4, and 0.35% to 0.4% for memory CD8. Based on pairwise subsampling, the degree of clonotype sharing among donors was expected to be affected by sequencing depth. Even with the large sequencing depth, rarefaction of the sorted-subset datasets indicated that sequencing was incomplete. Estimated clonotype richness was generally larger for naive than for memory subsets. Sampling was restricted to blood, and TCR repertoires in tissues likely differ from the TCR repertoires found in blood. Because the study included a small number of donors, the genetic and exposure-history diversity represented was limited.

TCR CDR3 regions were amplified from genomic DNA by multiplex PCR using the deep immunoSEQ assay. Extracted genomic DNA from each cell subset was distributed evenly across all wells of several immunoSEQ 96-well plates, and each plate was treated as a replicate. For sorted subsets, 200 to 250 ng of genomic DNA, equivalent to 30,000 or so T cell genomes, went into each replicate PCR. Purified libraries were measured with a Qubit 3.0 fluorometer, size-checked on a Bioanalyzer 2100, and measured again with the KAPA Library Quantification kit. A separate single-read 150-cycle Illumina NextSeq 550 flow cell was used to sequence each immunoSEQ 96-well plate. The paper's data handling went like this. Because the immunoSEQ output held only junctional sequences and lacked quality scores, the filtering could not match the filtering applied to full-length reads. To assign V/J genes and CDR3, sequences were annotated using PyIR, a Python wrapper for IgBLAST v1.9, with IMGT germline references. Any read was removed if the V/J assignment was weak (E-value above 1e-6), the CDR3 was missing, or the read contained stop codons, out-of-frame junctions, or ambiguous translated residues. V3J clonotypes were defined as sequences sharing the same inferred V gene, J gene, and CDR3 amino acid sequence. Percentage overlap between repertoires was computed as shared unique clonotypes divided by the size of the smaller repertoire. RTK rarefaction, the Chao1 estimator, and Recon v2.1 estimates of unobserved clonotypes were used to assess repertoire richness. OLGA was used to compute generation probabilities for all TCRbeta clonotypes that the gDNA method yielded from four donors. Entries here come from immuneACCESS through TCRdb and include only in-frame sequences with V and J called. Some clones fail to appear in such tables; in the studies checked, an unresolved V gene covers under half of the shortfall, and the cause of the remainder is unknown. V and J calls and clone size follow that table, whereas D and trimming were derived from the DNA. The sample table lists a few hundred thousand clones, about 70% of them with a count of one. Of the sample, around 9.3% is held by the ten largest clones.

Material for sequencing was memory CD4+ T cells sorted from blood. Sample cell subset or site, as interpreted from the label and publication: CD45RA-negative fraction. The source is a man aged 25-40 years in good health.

The DNA sequence reads TGTGCCAGCAGCTTAGTAGCGGGAGGAGTAGATGAGCAGTTCTTC. This sequence encodes CASSLVAGGVDEQFF. The chain is encoded by TRBV13 joined to TRBJ2-1; the junction holds 10 bases that match TRBD2. Taken from the germline V gene (reference sequence), the CDR1 and CDR2 loops are PRHDT and FYEKMQ. Trimming leaves V shorter by 1 base and J shorter by 8 bases, with the junction holding 5 bases beyond the gene matches. The CDR3 runs 15 residues from the cysteine to the phenylalanine. Only the CDR3 DNA is retained, 45 bases long and in frame from the first base.